What follows are 29 T cell receptor beta chains derived from one specimen sequenced in a study of T cell responses to AZD1222 COVID-19 vaccine. Sequenced by immunoSEQ multiplex PCR; TCRdb stores in-frame clones only, minus some. The table includes 120,000 to 150,000 clones, roughly 90% detected once. The material was peripheral blood, obtained on day 0 of AZD1222 vaccination. The source of these receptors is an adult in good health.

The V gene is TRBV27, the J gene TRBJ1-1; tentative D call: TRBD1 (6 bases). The V gene's germline CDR1 is MNHEY and CDR2 SMNVEV (reference sequence). The CDR3 totals 15 residues. V lost 3 bases to trimming and J lost 5 bases, with 16 bases between them. The CDR3 DNA reads as TGTGCCAGCAGTTTCGGGGCAGGGGTGGGTACTGAAGCTTTCTTT. It codes for CASSFGAGVGTEAFF.

The chain combines TRBV28 with TRBJ1-5; 8 positions agree with TRBD1. The CDR3 spans 14 residues. The V and J ends lost 4 bases and 7 bases, in that order; junction bases with no gene match: 6. Germline V CDR1 and CDR2: MDHEN, SYDVKM. The CDR3 protein is CASSWGTGGQPQHF. The CDR3 DNA is TGTGCCAGCAGTTGGGGGACAGGAGGACAGCCCCAGCATTTT.

The V and J genes are TRBV5-6 and TRBJ1-6, with 7 bases matching TRBD1. Germline-derived CDR1 and CDR2 are SGHDT and YYEEEE. The ends lost 4 bases at V and 14 bases at J; junction bases unmatched: 12. This CDR3 region has 14 residues. The CDR3 loop is CASSGWDSELTLHF. The CDR3 DNA reads TGTGCCAGCAGCGGGTGGGACAGTGAACTCACCCTCCACTTT.

The V call is TRBV5-1, the J call TRBJ1-1; D unclear. CDR3 length: 16 amino acids. CDR1 and CDR2 (germline): SGHRS, YFSETQ. V gave up 0 bases and J gave up 2 bases, with 14 bases separating them. The chain's CDR3 is CASSLAKGRENTEAFF. In nucleotides, the CDR3 is TGCGCCAGCAGCTTGGCGAAGGGCAGAGAAAACACTGAAGCTTTCTTT.

A few counts support this clone. CDR3 nucleotide sequence: TGTGCCAGCAGTGAAAGATTGGAGGGAGGGGAGACCCAGTACTTC. Residues: CASSERLEGGETQYF. The chain combines TRBV6-1 with TRBJ2-5, with 7 bases that match TRBD2. With 2 bases clipped from V and 5 bases from J, the junction kept 8 bases outside the gene matches. Germline CDR1 and CDR2: MNHNS and SASEGT. CDR3 length: 15 residues.

V usage is TRBV6-4 and J usage is TRBJ1-5; no reliable D call. Trimming shortened V by 5 bases and J by 6 bases, and 11 bases separated the two germline ends. Germline loops: CDR1 MRHNA, CDR2 SNTAGT. CDR3 size: 13 residues. CDR3 residues: CASSYDLSQPQHF. The CDR3, as DNA: TGTGCCAGCAGTTATGACCTCAGTCAGCCCCAGCATTTT.

The chain is built from TRBV28 and TRBJ2-5; D is uncertain. The germline V and J ends were trimmed by 5 bases and 2 bases, with 6 bases remaining between them. The germline CDR1 and CDR2 sequences are MDHEN and SYDVKM. This CDR3 has 12 residues. CDR3 sequence (DNA): TGTGCCAGCAGTACCCAGCAAGAGACCCAGTACTTC. This codes for CASSTQQETQYF.

The rearrangement links TRBV3-1 (or the pseudogene TRBV3-2) to TRBJ1-1, with D maybe TRBD1 (5 bases). The V gene lost 1 base and the J gene lost 1 base, with 16 bases spanning the gap. Germline V lookup: CDR1 LGHDT, CDR2 YNNKEL (reference sequence). This CDR3 has 17 residues. CDR3 coding DNA: TGTGCCAGCAGCCAAGTACGGGCGTCAGGGAGGAACACTGAAGCTTTCTTT. It translates to CASSQVRASGRNTEAFF.

The CDR3 sequence is CASISSGNTGELFF. In nucleotides, the CDR3 is TGTGCCAGCATTTCCAGCGGGAACACCGGGGAGCTGTTTTTT. This chain uses TRBV6-5 with TRBJ2-2, with TRBD2 as a possible D gene (5 bases). This CDR3 contains 14 residues. V lost 7 bases, J lost 1 base, and 10 bases lay in between. CDR1 is MNHEY, CDR2 SVGAGI, per germline.

The V call is TRBV5-1, the J call TRBJ1-6; D not certain. CDR3 length equals 14 residues. V was clipped by 0 bases and J by 7 bases, with 8 bases between them. Germline V lookup: CDR1 SGHRS, CDR2 YFSETQ. The CDR3 here is CASSLDPRNSPLHF. The CDR3 region has the DNA TGCGCCAGCAGCTTGGATCCGAGGAATTCACCCCTCCACTTT.

This rearrangement joins TRBV6-6 to TRBJ1-3, with 7 positions matching TRBD1. Germline V gene sequence: CDR1 MNHNY, CDR2 SVGAGI (reference sequence). The CDR3 has 17 amino acids. V gave up 5 bases and J gave up 4 bases; unmatched junction bases: 14. CDR3 protein: CASSRTSRKTGGNTIYF. The CDR3 DNA is TGTGCCAGCAGTCGTACTAGCCGGAAGACAGGGGGAAACACCATATATTTT.

The rearrangement joins TRBV27 to TRBJ1-2, with no clear D. This CDR3 has 14 residues. V lost 0 bases, J lost 2 bases, and 7 bases lay in between. Germline assignment: CDR1 MNHEY and CDR2 SMNVEV (reference sequence). In DNA, the CDR3 is TGTGCCAGCAGTTTATCCAGGAGAAACTATGGCTACACCTTC. It encodes CASSLSRRNYGYTF.

V and J are TRBV18 and TRBJ1-1, with TRBD1 as a possible D gene (5 bases). This CDR3 region has 13 residues. Per the germline V gene, CDR1 is KGHSH and CDR2 is LQKENI. Trimming took 8 bases from V and 2 from J, leaving 12 bases between them. Written as DNA, the CDR3 is TGTGCCAGCACCCCAGACAGAAACACTGAAGCTTTCTTT. Amino acid sequence: CASTPDRNTEAFF.

J is TRBJ2-7 and V is TRBV28; a possible D gene is TRBD2 (5 bases). V lost 1 base, J lost 3 bases, and 13 bases lay in between. The V gene's germline CDR1 is MDHEN and CDR2 SYDVKM. The CDR3 has 15 amino acids. Written as DNA, the CDR3 is TGTGCCAGCAGTTTATATGCCCTGAGCGGCTACGAGCAGTACTTC. Amino acid sequence: CASSLYALSGYEQYF.

This sequence joins TRBV11-3 and TRBJ1-5; unclear D gene. Germline V gives CDR1 SGHNT, CDR2 YENEEA. Trimming took off 5 bases at V and 0 bases at J, with 17 bases between the two ends. The CDR3 is made up of 17 amino acids. As DNA, the CDR3 is TGTGCCAGCAGCCCCCTTGGGCCGGTCGATAGCAATCAGCCCCAGCATTTT. It encodes CASSPLGPVDSNQPQHF.

This chain joins TRBV7-9 and TRBJ2-1; D might be TRBD2 (6 bases). The ends were cut back, 1 base at V and 6 bases at J, with 13 bases in the middle. Per the germline V gene, CDR1 is SEHNR and CDR2 is FQNEAQ (reference sequence). This CDR3 is built from 15 residues. The DNA for the CDR3 is TGTGCCAGCAGCTTAGGGGTTGGGACTTCCAATGAGCAGTTCTTC. The encoded protein is CASSLGVGTSNEQFF.

This rearrangement joins TRBV18 to TRBJ2-5; no clear D. Germline lookup yields CDR1 KGHSH and CDR2 LQKENI. V was trimmed by 0 bases and J by 4 bases, leaving 12 bases between them. The CDR3 spans 15 residues. CDR3 region: CASSPPPSKGETQYF. CDR3 coding DNA: TGTGCCAGCTCACCACCCCCGTCGAAGGGAGAGACCCAGTACTTC. Based on the CDR3 plus reference TRBV18 and TRBJ2-5, the full variable domain is NAGVMQNPRHLVRRRGQEARLRCSPMKGHSHVYWYRQLPEEGLKFMVYLQKENIIDESGMPKERFSAEFPKEGPSILRIQQVVRGDSAAYFCASSPPPSKGETQYFGPGTRLLVL.

V gene TRBV6-6 combines with J gene TRBJ1-2; a possible D gene is TRBD1 (5 bases). The V end was cut by 0 bases, the J end by 8 bases, with 13 bases between. This CDR3 has 14 amino acids. Germline V gene lookup returns CDR1 MNHNY and CDR2 SVGAGI (reference sequence). CDR3 in DNA: TGTGCCAGCAGTTACTCCTCAGGGACCGAGGGCTACACCTTC. It translates to CASSYSSGTEGYTF.

This chain joins TRBV2 and TRBJ2-7; D assignment may be TRBD1 or TRBD2 (7 bases each). V shed 6 bases and J shed 3 bases, with 21 bases lying between them. The CDR3 has 16 residues. Germline lookup yields CDR1 SNHLY and CDR2 FYNNEI. CDR3 in amino acids: CASRTRGGYPGYEQYF. The CDR3 DNA follows: TGTGCCAGCAGGACCAGGGGGGGGTACCCTGGCTACGAGCAGTACTTC.

The chain combines TRBV5-1 with TRBJ2-7; D is tentatively TRBD1 or TRBD2 (6 bases each). Germline V gives CDR1 SGHRS, CDR2 YFSETQ. The CDR3 loop spans 14 amino acids. The ends were cut back, 1 base at V and 6 bases at J, with 14 bases in the middle. The CDR3 DNA reads as TGCGCCAGCAGCTTGATACAGGGAGGCGCCGAGCAGTACTTC. This encodes CASSLIQGGAEQYF.

The CDR3 DNA is TGTGCCAGCAGTTACTCGGGCGGGGGCGCGTGGTCTGCTCAGCCCCAGCATTTT. It is translated as CASSYSGGGAWSAQPQHF. The V call is TRBV6-2 or TRBV6-3, the J call TRBJ1-5, with D possibly matching TRBD1 (6 bases). Per germline, CDR1 MNHEY and CDR2 SVGEGT. This CDR3 is built from 18 residues. Trimming took off 0 bases at V and 6 bases at J, with 21 bases between the two ends.

The chain employs TRBV6-5 and TRBJ2-7; D call uncertain. V lost 2 bases and J 4 bases, leaving 15 bases between the germline ends. This CDR3 contains 15 residues. Germline values: CDR1 MNHEY, CDR2 SVGAGI. In DNA form, the CDR3 reads TGTGCCAGCAGTTACGAGGTCTTAGGGTCTTACGAGCAGTACTTC. Amino acid sequence: CASSYEVLGSYEQYF.

In its sample, this clone was seen once. The J gene is TRBJ1-2, the V gene TRBV19, with D possibly being TRBD1 (6 bases). Germline V CDR1 and CDR2: LNHDA, SQIVND (reference sequence). The CDR3 is 14 residues long. V lost 5 bases and J 4 bases, leaving 14 bases between the germline ends. The CDR3 DNA sequence: TGTGCCAGTAGTTTACAGGGCTTGGGCTATGGCTACACCTTC. This translates into CASSLQGLGYGYTF.

This chain uses TRBV7-9 with TRBJ2-2; 7 bases agree with TRBD2. V shed 0 bases and J 6 bases; nucleotides not matched to a gene: 10. The V gene's germline CDR1 is SEHNR and CDR2 FQNEAQ (reference sequence). This CDR3 region has 17 residues. In nucleotides, the CDR3 is TGTGCCAGCAGCTTAGCCTCGCTAGCGGAGTCCTCCGGGGAGCTGTTTTTT. Translated, it gives CASSLASLAESSGELFF.

The chain recombines TRBV19 with TRBJ1-4; TRBD1 is a possible D gene (5 bases). CDR1 and CDR2 (germline): LNHDA, SQIVND (reference sequence). The V and J ends lost 5 bases and 6 bases respectively, with 13 bases between them. CDR3 length equals 14 residues. For the CDR3, the DNA is TGTGCCAGTAGTCGGAGGGGCCGGGATGAAAAACTGTTTTTT. It translates to CASSRRGRDEKLFF.

The chain recombines TRBV30 with TRBJ2-7, with D possibly TRBD1 on 6 matching bases. This CDR3 contains 14 residues. Per the germline V gene, CDR1 is GTSNPN and CDR2 is SVGIG (reference sequence). V was pared by 2 bases and J by 3 bases, with 14 bases between. The CDR3 sequence is CAWSPRTAYYEQYF. CDR3 DNA: TGTGCCTGGAGTCCCCGGACAGCATACTACGAGCAGTACTTC.

The chain is built from TRBV7-6 and TRBJ1-4; tentatively, D is TRBD1 (6 bases). Germline CDR1 SGHVS, CDR2 FNYEAQ. This CDR3 is 15 amino acids long. The V end lost 5 bases, the J end lost 7 bases, and 17 bases lay between the germline ends. The DNA of the CDR3 is TGTGCCAGCAGCCCCCTCACAGGGCGGTTTGAAAAACTGTTTTTT. As protein: CASSPLTGRFEKLFF.

The rearrangement joins TRBV7-8 to TRBJ1-6; weak D call: TRBD1 (6 bases). CDR1 SGHVS and CDR2 FQNEAQ come from the germline V gene. This CDR3 has 15 amino acids. V was cut by 2 bases and J by 10 bases, with 15 bases left in between. The CDR3: CASSLNLAGESPLHF. Written as DNA, the CDR3 is TGTGCCAGCAGCTTAAATTTGGCAGGGGAATCACCCCTCCACTTT.

This rearrangement joins TRBV6-5 to TRBJ1-2, with D maybe TRBD1 (5 bases). The CDR3 has 13 amino acids. The ends were cut back, 6 bases at V and 8 bases at J, with 16 bases in the middle. Per the germline V gene, CDR1 is MNHEY and CDR2 is SVGAGI. The CDR3 is CASREKRWDGYTF. CDR3 nucleotide sequence: TGTGCCAGCAGAGAGAAGAGGTGGGACGGCTACACCTTC.